Below are 8 T cell receptor beta chains sequenced from a single sample in a study of T-cell memory formation after mild COVID-19. TCRdb reanalysed the 5' RACE reads using MiXCR and keeps one entry per CDR3 protein. The sample lists 170,000 or so distinct CDR3 sequences, roughly a third occurring once. Sequencing was done on a sample of PBMCs or a T cell subset sorted from them (not recorded which). The receptors were gathered from an adult woman who had mild COVID-19 (a few samples of this study predate the infection). Cell type and time point are not known.

J is TRBJ2-5 and V is TRBV30, with D possibly TRBD1 on 5 matching bases. Germline V gene sequence: CDR1 GTSNPN, CDR2 SVGIG (reference sequence). The CDR3 is 13 residues long. The V gene lost 3 bases and the J gene lost 2 bases, with 10 bases spanning the gap. This chain's CDR3 is CAWRKDTQETQYF. CDR3 DNA: TGTGCCTGGAGGAAGGACACTCAAGAGACCCAGTACTTC.

This sequence joins TRBV25-1 and TRBJ2-7; D possibly corresponds to TRBD2 (6 bases). CDR3 length: 14 residues. The V gene's germline CDR1 is MGHDK and CDR2 SYGVNS. With 1 base removed from V and 1 base from J, the gap between germline ends came to 8 bases. The CDR3 here is CASSEWGESYEQYF. The CDR3, as DNA: TGTGCCAGCAGTGAATGGGGGGAGTCCTACGAGCAGTACTTC.

This clonotype came up a few times. The chain recombines TRBV24-1 with TRBJ2-1; D is ambiguous. Germline values: CDR1 KGHDR, CDR2 SFDVKD. The CDR3 spans 14 residues. Trimming took 3 bases from V and 9 from J, leaving 14 bases between them. The CDR3 protein is CATSDTNSGGEQFF. Here the CDR3 DNA reads TGTGCCACCAGTGATACCAATTCGGGCGGTGAGCAGTTCTTC.

The CDR3 DNA reads TGTGCCAGCAGCTTAGGCGGGAACTTGGTTAGGGAGACCCAGTACTTC. Translation: CASSLGGNLVRETQYF. The gene calls are TRBV7-9 and TRBJ2-5, with D possibly being TRBD2 (6 bases). The CDR3 is 16 residues long. Germline CDR1 is SEHNR and CDR2 is FQNEAQ (reference sequence). Trimming stripped 1 base from V and 5 bases from J, with 17 bases between.

This clonotype has more than one count but fewer than ten. This chain joins TRBV7-9 and TRBJ2-7, with D perhaps TRBD1 or TRBD2 (5 bases each). The CDR3 is 14 residues long. Germline assignment: CDR1 SEHNR and CDR2 FQNEAQ (reference sequence). V shed 4 bases and J shed 3 bases, with 13 bases lying between them. DNA for the CDR3: TGTGCCAGCAGCTCCCGGGACCCCTACTACGAGCAGTACTTC. Residues: CASSSRDPYYEQYF.

This clonotype was recorded a few times. V gene TRBV12-5 combines with J gene TRBJ1-5, with 7 positions matching TRBD1. The trim removed 0 bases at V and 1 base at J, leaving 3 bases unmatched. The CDR3 contains 16 residues. Looked up from germline, CDR1 is LGHNT and CDR2 is FRNRAP. The CDR3 nucleotides are TGTGCTAGTGGTTTGGTTCGGACAGGCAGCAATCAGCCCCAGCATTTT. Protein: CASGLVRTGSNQPQHF.

The chain joins TRBV7-2 to TRBJ2-3, with 7 positions matching TRBD2. This CDR3 has 16 amino acids. In germline, CDR1 is SGHTA, CDR2 FQGNSA. Germline trimming cut 6 bases from V and 4 bases from J; bases unmatched to any gene: 13. The CDR3 bases are TGTGCCAGCAGTTTCCTGGGACTAACGGGGGCAGATACGCAGTATTTT. The encoded protein is CASSFLGLTGADTQYF.

This clonotype was observed a few times. This chain connects TRBV30 to TRBJ1-1; possibly TRBD1 for D (6 bases). This CDR3 spans 12 amino acids. V was pared by 5 bases and J by 4 bases, with 11 bases between. The germline CDR1 and CDR2 sequences are GTSNPN and SVGIG (reference sequence). DNA for the CDR3: TGTGCCTGGGGCCGCAGGGGCACTGAAGCTTTCTTT. This translates into CAWGRRGTEAFF.